This T cell receptor (beta chain) was obtained from a study of PD-L1 blockade in urothelial cancer. Study at large: From 0 to 3 prior chemotherapy regimens had been given to the patients. Analyses were performed on blood at 3 weeks after treatment start (the second dose) and at 6 weeks.

The CDR3 runs to 16 residues. V was clipped by 5 bases and J by 2 bases; unmatched bases: 5. In germline, CDR1 is LGHNA, CDR2 YSLEER. A word on this clone: Its target is not known.

Produced via immunoSEQ multiplex PCR; TCRdb's table is partial and in-frame only. Of tens of thousands of clones in the sample, 75% to 90% are singletons; the top ten hold approximately 6%. Findings and caveats of the study: Where pretreatment blood TCR clonality fell below the median, better survival was predicted.

This TCR derives from a woman aged 70-85 years with urothelial cancer. This specimen was PBMCs, taken around atezolizumab (anti-PD-L1) treatment. The rearrangement links TRBV4-3 to TRBJ2-3, with 12 nucleotides matching TRBD2. As DNA, the CDR3 is TGCGCCAGCAGCTCGCGACTAGCGGGAGACACAGATACGCAGTATTTT. Translated, it gives CASSSRLAGDTDTQYF.